The 20 T cell receptor beta chains listed next were all sequenced from one sample in a study of blood T cell repertoires in COVID-19 (dated by TCRdb to 2018 to 2021). Library preparation was by the immunoSEQ multiplex PCR assay. Entries here come from immuneACCESS through TCRdb and include only in-frame sequences with V and J called. Some clones fail to appear in such tables; in the studies checked, an unresolved V gene covers under half of the shortfall, and the cause of the remainder is unknown. This sample holds more than 55,000 clones; around four fifths were observed only once. The top ten hold 5.5% to 7% of the sample. The sample consisted of peripheral blood. All receptors come from a woman between 50 and 59 years old with active or convalescent COVID-19.

This chain connects TRBV30 to TRBJ1-4; D is unresolved. The V gene lost 5 bases and the J gene lost 0 bases, with 13 bases spanning the gap. CDR1 is GTSNPN, CDR2 SVGIG, per germline (reference sequence). CDR3 length equals 15 residues. The CDR3 sequence is CAWGSGGTTNEKLFF. The CDR3, as DNA: TGTGCCTGGGGGTCCGGCGGGACAACTAATGAAAAACTGTTTTTT.

This chain joins TRBV15 and TRBJ2-3; a weak D match, TRBD2 (6 bases). There are 16 residues in the CDR3. CDR1 and CDR2 from the germline V gene are LNHNV and YYDKDF (reference sequence). With 0 bases removed from V and 9 bases from J, the gap between germline ends came to 19 bases. The CDR3 DNA reads as TGTGCCACCAGCAGAGATTGGAGGGCCGTAGATAACACGCAGTATTTT. Protein: CATSRDWRAVDNTQYF.

This clone has a count of ten or more. The genes are TRBV4-1 and TRBJ2-1; the D is unclear. The V end was cut by 3 bases, the J end by 0 bases, with 12 bases between. This CDR3 has 16 amino acids. Per the germline V gene, CDR1 is MGHRA and CDR2 is YSYEKL. The CDR3 sequence: CASSQPLRYSYNEQFF. As DNA, the CDR3 is TGCGCCAGCAGCCAGCCTTTGCGGTACTCCTACAATGAGCAGTTCTTC.

V usage is TRBV10-3 and J usage is TRBJ2-5; 8 bases line up with TRBD1. V was clipped by 7 bases and J by 5 bases; unmatched bases: 9. The CDR3 extends over 14 amino acids. CDR1 is ENHRY, CDR2 SYGVKD, per germline. The CDR3 region is CAIKTDRGEETQYF. The CDR3 nucleotides read TGTGCCATCAAAACCGACAGGGGCGAGGAGACCCAGTACTTC.

In this sample, this clone turned up a few times. V usage is TRBV20-1 and J usage is TRBJ2-4; weak D call: TRBD1 (6 bases). Germline V gives CDR1 DFQATT, CDR2 SNEGSKA (reference sequence). This CDR3 region has 12 residues. V was pared by 3 bases and J by 7 bases, with 10 bases between. The CDR3 nucleotides are TGCAGTGCTAGTCGGCAGGGGAACATTCAGTACTTC. Amino acids: CSASRQGNIQYF.

The rearrangement joins TRBV6-5 to TRBJ2-1, with D possibly being TRBD2 (6 bases). CDR1 and CDR2 from the germline V gene are MNHEY and SVGAGI. V lost 8 bases and J 1 base, leaving 15 bases between the germline ends. This CDR3 is built from 15 residues. CDR3 bases: TGTGCCAGCCGCGGCGGGACTTTTTCCTACAATGAGCAGTTCTTC. Amino acids: CASRGGTFSYNEQFF.

V usage is TRBV7-3 and J usage is TRBJ2-1; 9 bases agree with TRBD2. Germline CDR1 reads SGHTA; CDR2 reads FQGTGA. The J segment lost 8 bases and the V segment lost 3 bases, leaving 8 bases of the junction unmatched. The CDR3 sequence is 15 residues long. The DNA for the CDR3 is TGTGCCAGCAGCTTTCCGCTAGCGGGGTTAGATGAGCAGTTCTTC. Translated: CASSFPLAGLDEQFF.

Relative to its sample, this clone is medium-sized. The chain joins TRBV2 to TRBJ1-4; the D gene is possibly TRBD1 (6 bases). CDR1 is SNHLY and CDR2 is FYNNEI in the germline V gene. Trimming cost V 3 bases and J 0 bases, with 11 bases left between them. The CDR3 is 16 residues long. The CDR3 region is CASSEDRPATNEKLFF. For the CDR3, the DNA is TGTGCCAGCAGTGAGGACAGACCGGCAACTAATGAAAAACTGTTTTTT.

The rearrangement links TRBV27 to TRBJ2-3; D unresolved. The CDR3 spans 13 residues. CDR1 and CDR2 (germline): MNHEY, SMNVEV (reference sequence). The ends were cut back, 9 bases at V and 2 bases at J, with 12 bases in the middle. The CDR3 DNA reads TGTGCCAGTACCCGGAGCTACACAGATACGCAGTATTTT. This gives the protein CASTRSYTDTQYF.

This chain connects TRBV15 to TRBJ2-7, with TRBD2 matching 7 bases. The CDR3 consists of 14 residues. The trim removed 5 bases at V and 0 bases at J, leaving 4 bases unmatched. Germline V lookup: CDR1 LNHNV, CDR2 YYDKDF (reference sequence). CDR3 amino acids: CATSGSGRSYEQYF. In DNA form, the CDR3 reads TGTGCCACCAGCGGTAGCGGGCGCTCCTACGAGCAGTACTTC.

The chain carries TRBV30 and TRBJ2-5; TRBD2 agrees at 12 bases. The CDR3 consists of 15 residues. Per the germline V gene, CDR1 is GTSNPN and CDR2 is SVGIG (reference sequence). V trimming: 2 bases; J trimming: 3 bases; junction bases outside the gene matches: 4. The CDR3 region is CAWSPLAGGEETQYF. The CDR3 DNA reads TGTGCCTGGAGTCCTCTAGCGGGAGGGGAAGAGACCCAGTACTTC.

The chain's CDR3 is CASSEEEGPPLHF. In DNA, the CDR3 is TGTGCCAGCAGTGAAGAGGAGGGACCACCCCTCCACTTT. The chain uses TRBV6-1 and TRBJ1-6; D may be TRBD1 (5 bases). This CDR3 contains 13 residues. V gave up 1 base and J gave up 11 bases, with 9 bases separating them. The germline gives CDR1 MNHNS, CDR2 SASEGT.

CDR3 coding DNA: TGCGCCAGCAGCTTGAAACAGGGCCTTAACTATGGCTACACCTTC. Its translation is CASSLKQGLNYGYTF. This sequence joins TRBV5-1 and TRBJ1-2, with a possible D match to TRBD1 (6 bases). Germline assignment: CDR1 SGHRS and CDR2 YFSETQ. V was cut by 1 base and J by 1 base, with 11 bases left in between. The CDR3 covers 15 residues.

Many counts were recorded for this clone. The chain has TRBV4-1 and TRBJ2-2; D gene unclear. The germline CDR1 and CDR2 sequences are MGHRA and YSYEKL. The CDR3 consists of 15 residues. V was cut by 1 base and J by 2 bases, with 8 bases left in between. CDR3 sequence: CASSQVLVNTGELFF. CDR3 nucleotide sequence: TGCGCCAGCAGCCAAGTTTTAGTTAACACCGGGGAGCTGTTTTTT.

The rearrangement uses TRBV19 and TRBJ1-5; 7 bases match TRBD1. V dropped 3 bases and J dropped 6; count of bases not matched to a gene: 8. Per germline, CDR1 LNHDA and CDR2 SQIVND (reference sequence). The CDR3 covers 15 residues. CDR3: CASSIGQAHGQPQHF. CDR3 coding DNA: TGTGCCAGTAGTATCGGACAGGCTCACGGTCAGCCCCAGCATTTT.

This clone was detected once. The genes are TRBV7-9 and TRBJ2-2, with 9 positions matching TRBD1. The V gene end was trimmed by 4 bases and the J gene end by 5 bases; junction bases not matched to a gene: 5. The germline V gene encodes CDR1 SEHNR and CDR2 FQNEAQ (reference sequence). The CDR3 runs to 15 residues. This CDR3 reads CASSSGTGRTGELFF. In DNA, the CDR3 is TGTGCCAGCAGCTCCGGGACAGGGCGGACCGGGGAGCTGTTTTTT.

V is TRBV5-6 and J is TRBJ1-2, with D possibly TRBD1 on 5 matching bases. The germline V and J ends were trimmed by 0 bases and 4 bases, with 13 bases remaining between them. CDR1 and CDR2 (germline): SGHDT, YYEEEE. The CDR3 loop spans 15 amino acids. The CDR3 sequence: CASSLAGREVYGYTF. In DNA, the CDR3 is TGTGCCAGCAGCTTGGCCGGCAGGGAGGTCTATGGCTACACCTTC.

J is TRBJ2-5 and V is TRBV5-6, with 9 bases that match TRBD1. Germline V lookup: CDR1 SGHDT, CDR2 YYEEEE. The CDR3 consists of 13 residues. Trimming took 3 bases from V and 7 from J; bases not matched to a gene: 4. This chain's CDR3 is CASSYRGRATQYF. The CDR3 DNA reads TGTGCCAGCAGCTACAGGGGGCGGGCGACCCAGTACTTC.

This clone was counted between two and nine times. The chain employs TRBV4-2 and TRBJ2-5, with TRBD2 matching 7 bases. This CDR3 region has 14 residues. After removal of 4 bases from V and 2 bases from J, the junction contained 4 bases not matched to a gene. Germline assignment: CDR1 LGHNA and CDR2 YNFKEQ. CDR3 DNA: TGTGCCAGCAGCCTCAATAGCGGGCAAGAGACCCAGTACTTC. It specifies CASSLNSGQETQYF.

The chain couples TRBV7-2 to TRBJ1-2, with 7 bases aligning to TRBD1. The V gene's germline CDR1 is SGHTA and CDR2 FQGNSA. Unmatched junction bases numbered 10, after V lost 5 bases and J lost 7 bases. The CDR3 spans 14 residues. The CDR3 bases are TGTGCCAGCAGCCCCCGGGACAGCGGGTTTGGCTACACCTTC. Its protein product is CASSPRDSGFGYTF.